This T cell receptor beta chain was captured by sequencing in a study of CD8 T cells in ankylosing spondylitis (dated by TCRdb to 2015 to 2018). Regarding the study in general: To find TCR variants linked to disease, the study profiled T cell receptor beta repertoires in ankylosing spondylitis patients and healthy donors. In total, the full study cohort was made up of roughly 100 healthy donors and roughly 27 ankylosing spondylitis patients. Peripheral blood was sampled, and synovial fluid was also collected from ankylosing spondylitis patients. Beyond this particular receptor, the publication reports: The disease-linked clones were reported to be significantly enriched in matched synovial fluid samples from ankylosing spondylitis patients. Some motif variants had previously been reported in the synovial fluid and blood of reactive arthritis patients, which suggests shared mechanisms of disease initiation. Blood from ankylosing spondylitis patients appeared to be characterized by a TCR beta motif made up of seven or eight highly homologous amino acid variants. The disease-linked clones showed a CD8+ phenotype and occurred at relatively low frequencies in peripheral blood.

V loses 5 bases of germline sequence and J loses 0 bases, and the interval between the two ends is 14 bases. The CDR3 measures 16 amino acids from cysteine to phenylalanine. Only CDR3 DNA remains: 48 bases, in frame from the first base. Looking up the germline V gene (reference sequence) yields CDR1 SEHNR and CDR2 FQNEAQ. In the case of this clonotype: The antigen it recognizes is unknown. No qualities accompany the bases; no much larger clone lies one base away.

Instrument on record: Illumina HiSeq 2500. TCR beta libraries were prepared by quantitative 5'-RACE with molecular barcodes. Per the original workflow: A new computational method, built on a probabilistic model of VDJ rearrangement, was used to identify disease-linked TCR variants. TCRdb reworked the public reads: Q25 trimming with fastp, MiXCR clone assembly, productive beta chains retained. Rows with one shared CDR3 protein collapse into an entry with the most common genes and DNA. The V and J calls, along with clone size, are taken from TCRdb and not from the paper's own processing. A total of around 340,000 distinct CDR3 sequences appear in this sample, around 20% of them only once. Clones ranked in the top ten supply roughly 13% of the sample.

Source material: blood, either unsorted or a sorted T cell fraction (not recorded which). The sequence was obtained from a male donor with ankylosing spondylitis or in good health (not recorded which). The rearrangement joined TRBV7-9 to TRBJ2-1; the D gene cannot be resolved reliably. The CDR3 here reads CASSPPAPNSYNEQFF. The sequence in DNA is TGTGCCAGCAGCCCTCCCGCGCCGAACTCCTACAATGAGCAGTTCTTC.